This T cell receptor beta chain was retrieved from a study of T cell responses to AZD1222 COVID-19 vaccine. Using immunoSEQ multiplex PCR, the repertoire was profiled, and TCRdb retains in-frame clones only, with some absent. The table records about 180,000 clones, 88% of them present only once. This TCR derives from an adult who received the AZD1222 COVID-19 vaccine. The sample consisted of peripheral blood, taken 28 days after the second AZD1222 dose.

Here the CDR3 reads CASSLTANTGELFF. CDR3 DNA: TGTGCCAGCAGCTTAACGGCAAACACCGGGGAGCTGTTTTTT. The chain joins TRBV7-3 to TRBJ2-2; no definite D call. The germline gives CDR1 SGHTA, CDR2 FQGTGA. This CDR3 contains 14 residues. Trimming left V 0 bases short and J 2 bases short, with 4 bases between.